The 12 T cell receptor beta chains below were found in one sample sequenced in a study of shared clonotypes between healthy human individuals. The assay was immunoSEQ multiplex PCR, and TCRdb's table has in-frame clones only and misses some. The data show some 800,000 clones, with more than 85% seen just once and 24% held by the top ten. Selected positively for CCR7 and CD45RO-negative, naive CD8 cells excluded terminally differentiated effector memory CD45RA+ cells. Specimen: naive CD8+ T cells sorted from blood. The receptors shown here come from a man aged 30-40 years in good health.

V gene TRBV11-3 combines with J gene TRBJ2-7; D gene uncertain. Trimming cost V 5 bases and J 0 bases, with 14 bases left between them. Germline lookup yields CDR1 SGHNT and CDR2 YENEEA. The CDR3 spans 15 residues. The CDR3 region has the DNA TGTGCCAGCAGCCTATCATCACGGAGCTCCTACGAGCAGTACTTC. It yields the protein CASSLSSRSSYEQYF.

With regard to this clone: In the same sample, other DNA sequences code for this CDR3. The chain has TRBV19 and TRBJ1-1; D is ambiguous. CDR3 size: 11 residues. Looked up from germline, CDR1 is LNHDA and CDR2 is SQIVND (reference sequence). Trimming removed 8 bases at V and 1 base at J, with 5 bases between. CDR3 sequence reads: CASQQNTEAFF. The CDR3 DNA follows: TGTGCCAGTCAGCAGAACACTGAAGCTTTCTTT.

This rearrangement joins TRBV7-9 to TRBJ2-1; TRBD2 matches at 8 bases. Germline trimming cut 1 base from V and 9 bases from J; bases unmatched to any gene: 8. CDR3 length: 15 amino acids. The germline V gene has CDR1 SEHNR and CDR2 FQNEAQ (reference sequence). CDR3 sequence (DNA): TGTGCCAGCAGCTTAGGCCCCGCGGGAGGTGGTGAGCAGTTCTTC. Amino acid sequence: CASSLGPAGGGEQFF.

The count of this clone is one. The chain links TRBV7-9 to TRBJ1-2, with TRBD1 matching over 8 bases. Trimming took 3 bases from V and 3 from J; bases not matched to a gene: 9. The CDR3 runs 16 residues. Germline values: CDR1 SEHNR, CDR2 FQNEAQ (reference sequence). The CDR3 DNA sequence: TGTGCCAGCAGCTTTCTCGACAGGGGTCGCTACTATGGCTACACCTTC. It codes for CASSFLDRGRYYGYTF.

The genes are TRBV2 and TRBJ2-1, with D uncertain. The CDR3 is made up of 12 amino acids. CDR1 is SNHLY and CDR2 is FYNNEI in the germline V gene. Trimming took off 6 bases at V and 2 bases at J, with 5 bases between the two ends. The CDR3 here is CASRGTYNEQFF. The CDR3 bases are TGTGCCAGCAGGGGGACCTACAATGAGCAGTTCTTC.

The V gene is TRBV29-1, the J gene TRBJ2-7, with 8 bases lining up with TRBD1. The CDR3 totals 14 residues. Germline V gene sequence: CDR1 SQVTM, CDR2 ANQGSEA. Germline trimming cut 0 bases from V and 7 bases from J; bases unmatched to any gene: 8. CDR3 sequence (DNA): TGCAGCGTTGAAGATCCAGGGGGCGAGAATGAGCAGTACTTC. It is translated as CSVEDPGGENEQYF.

J is TRBJ2-1 and V is TRBV28; 10 bases are shared with TRBD2. CDR3 length: 16 amino acids. Germline V gene lookup returns CDR1 MDHEN and CDR2 SYDVKM. V shed 5 bases, J shed 4 bases, and the junction held 8 bases outside the gene matches. Written as DNA, the CDR3 is TGTGCCAGCAGTGGGATGATAGCGGGAGGTTACAATGAGCAGTTCTTC. This translates into CASSGMIAGGYNEQFF.

The chain recombines TRBV7-2 with TRBJ1-2, with D perhaps TRBD1 (6 bases). V lost 0 bases to trimming and J lost 3 bases, with 14 bases between them. The CDR3 sequence is 16 residues long. Germline-derived CDR1 and CDR2 are SGHTA and FQGNSA. In nucleotides, the CDR3 is TGTGCCAGCAGCTTAGCGTGGGACGCAGGGGACTATGGCTACACCTTC. It yields the protein CASSLAWDAGDYGYTF.

V and J are TRBV4-1 and TRBJ1-1; TRBD1 aligns across 9 bases. Germline-derived CDR1 and CDR2 are MGHRA and YSYEKL. V was pared by 3 bases and J by 0 bases, with 2 bases of the junction left unmatched. The CDR3 sequence is 15 residues long. CDR3 bases: TGCGCCAGCAGCCACTACAGGGGGCTGAACACTGAAGCTTTCTTT. Protein: CASSHYRGLNTEAFF.

V and J are TRBV19 and TRBJ1-5; possibly TRBD1 for D (6 bases). CDR1 LNHDA and CDR2 SQIVND come from the germline V gene (reference sequence). The CDR3 is made up of 14 amino acids. Between the trimmed V and J ends, which lost 1 base and 5 bases, there was a span of 9 bases. The CDR3 sequence is CASSIVGGYQPQHF. The CDR3 region has the DNA TGTGCCAGTAGTATAGTAGGGGGTTATCAGCCCCAGCATTTT.

The genes are TRBV29-1 and TRBJ1-2; 9 nucleotides line up with TRBD1. V shed 6 bases and J 6 bases; nucleotides not matched to a gene: 5. CDR1 SQVTM and CDR2 ANQGSEA come from the germline V gene. The CDR3 totals 12 residues. The CDR3 reads CSVRDRVDGYTF. The CDR3 nucleotides are TGCAGCGTCCGGGACAGGGTGGATGGCTACACCTTC.

A single count supports this clone. This sequence joins TRBV7-2 and TRBJ2-7; D gene unclear. Germline V gene sequence: CDR1 SGHTA, CDR2 FQGNSA. Between the trimmed V and J ends, which lost 5 bases and 2 bases, there was a span of 7 bases. The CDR3 is 12 amino acids. The CDR3 nucleotides read TGTGCCAGCAGCCCTGTTGCCTACGAGCAGTACTTC. Amino acids: CASSPVAYEQYF.